This entry describes one T cell receptor (beta chain). Its antigen specificity is not known. The sample holds no much larger clone one base away, and base qualities are not on file. These data originate in a study of blood T cell repertoires in COVID-19 (dated by TCRdb to 2019 to 2021). Regarding the study in general: Collaborator samples came from the United States, Italy and Spain and covered acute and convalescent phases of COVID-19. The prospective study material was composed of cDNA or gDNA derived from T cells, B-cell-depleted T cells, or PBMCs. The dataset comprised deeply sampled blood TCRbeta repertoires from subjects exposed to, actively infected with, or recovered from COVID-19. The repertoires were made available in a free public database intended to serve as a resource for research on the immune response to SARS-CoV-2. Samples were obtained from the ongoing ImmuneRACE study (first 160 participants) and from 1,200 or so subjects provided by 6 global collaborators. Sample metadata almost always included a de-identified subject ID, COVID-19 status, age in years and sex. Where available, HLA class I and class II types were taken from metadata supplied by the sample provider and were not determined by assay-based typing. The paper's findings and limits, for the study overall: How much clinical and demographic metadata was included differed by source and by participant, and the metadata was provided uncurated.

TCRbeta CDR3 regions were amplified from genomic DNA using the immunoSEQ Assay, a bias-controlled multiplex PCR. On the authors' methods: The number of nucleated cells in each sample was estimated from the amplification of reference gene primers within the assay. To quantify the absolute abundance of each unique TCRbeta CDR3 rearrangement, sequence reads were collapsed and filtered. For each sample, productive Simpson clonality was calculated by taking the square root of Simpson's diversity index across productive rearrangements. The clones in this table, taken by TCRdb from immuneACCESS, are in-frame only. Not every clone is retained; where verified, under half of the shortfall comes from an unresolved V gene, and the cause of the rest is unknown. V, J and clone size are those of that table, while D and trimming were read from the DNA. For this sample there are approximately 240,000 clones; 80% to 85% appear just once. The ten largest clones represent 15% to 20% of the sample.

At the junction V is shortened by 6 bases and J by 5 bases, with 10 bases in between. Its CDR3 holds 12 amino acids, cysteine through phenylalanine. Just CDR3 DNA is preserved here, 36 bases in frame from base 1. For CDR1 and CDR2, the germline V gene lists MNHEY and SVGAGI. Collaborating institutions collected whole blood in K2EDTA tubes following their own protocols. For TCRbeta analysis, collaborators shipped samples as frozen whole blood, isolated PBMCs, or DNA extracted from either of those sample types. The material sequenced was peripheral blood. The source of this sequence is a woman older than 75 with active or convalescent COVID-19. The chain was built from TRBV6-5 and TRBJ2-5, with the identity of the D gene unclear. The DNA reads TGTGCCAGCAGCCTCACGCGGGAGACCCAGTACTTC. This codes for CASSLTRETQYF.